This T cell receptor beta chain comes out of a study of cytomegalovirus exposure and HLA in healthy donors. This clone was recorded a few times. The assay was immunoSEQ multiplex PCR, and TCRdb's table has in-frame clones only and misses some. The table records fewer than 250,000 clones, over 80% of them present only once. Germline CDR1 and CDR2: MGHRA and YSYEKL. With V trimmed by 0 bases and J by 5 bases, 6 bases remained unmatched. CDR3 length: 16 amino acids. The V gene is TRBV4-1, the J gene TRBJ1-5, with 8 bases matching TRBD1. The specimen sequenced was PBMCs. The receptor was derived from a woman aged 25 to 45 in good health and CMV-seropositive. The CDR3 DNA is TGCGCCAGCAGCCAAGATTGGCAGGGGGCGGATCAGCCCCAGCATTTT. It yields the protein CASSQDWQGADQPQHF.